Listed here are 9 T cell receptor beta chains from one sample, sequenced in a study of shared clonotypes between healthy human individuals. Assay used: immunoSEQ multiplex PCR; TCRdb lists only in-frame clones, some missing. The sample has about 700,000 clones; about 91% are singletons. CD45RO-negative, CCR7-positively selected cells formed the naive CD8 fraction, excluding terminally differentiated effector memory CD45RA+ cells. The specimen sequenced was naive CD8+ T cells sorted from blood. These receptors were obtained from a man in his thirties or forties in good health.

The CDR3 reads CASSPGTVDNEQFF. In nucleotides, the CDR3 is TGTGCCAGCTCACCGGGAACGGTTGACAATGAGCAGTTCTTC. The rearrangement uses TRBV18 and TRBJ2-1, with unresolved D. From germline, CDR1 is KGHSH and CDR2 LQKENI. V lost 3 bases and J lost 5, with 11 bases in between. This CDR3 has 14 amino acids. The full variable domain, in which reference TRBV18 and TRBJ2-1 provide the parts outside the CDR3, is NAGVMQNPRHLVRRRGQEARLRCSPMKGHSHVYWYRQLPEEGLKFMVYLQKENIIDESGMPKERFSAEFPKEGPSILRIQQVVRGDSAAYFCASSPGTVDNEQFFGPGTRLTVL.

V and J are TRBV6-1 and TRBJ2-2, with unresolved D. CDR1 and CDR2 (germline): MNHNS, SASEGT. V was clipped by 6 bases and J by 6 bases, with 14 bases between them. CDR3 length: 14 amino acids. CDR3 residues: CASSHPALSGELFF. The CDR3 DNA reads TGTGCCAGCAGCCACCCCGCCCTTTCCGGGGAGCTGTTTTTT.

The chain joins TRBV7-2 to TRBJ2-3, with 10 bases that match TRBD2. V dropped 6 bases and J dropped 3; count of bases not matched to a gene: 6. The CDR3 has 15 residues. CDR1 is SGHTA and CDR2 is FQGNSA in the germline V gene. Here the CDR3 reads CASRPKREGTDTQYF. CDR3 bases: TGTGCCAGCAGACCCAAGCGGGAGGGAACAGATACGCAGTATTTT.

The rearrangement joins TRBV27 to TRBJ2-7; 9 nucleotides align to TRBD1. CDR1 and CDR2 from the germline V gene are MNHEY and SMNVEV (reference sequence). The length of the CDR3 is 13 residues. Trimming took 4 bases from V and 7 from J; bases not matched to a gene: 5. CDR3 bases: TGTGCCAGCAGTTCGGGACAGGGACTTGAGCAGTACTTC. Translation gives CASSSGQGLEQYF.

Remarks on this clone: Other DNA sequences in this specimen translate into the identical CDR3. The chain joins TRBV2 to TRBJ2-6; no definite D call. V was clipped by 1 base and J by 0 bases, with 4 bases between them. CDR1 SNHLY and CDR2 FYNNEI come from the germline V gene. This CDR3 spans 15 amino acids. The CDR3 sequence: CASSEGSSGANVLTF. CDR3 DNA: TGTGCCAGCAGTGAAGGGAGCTCTGGGGCCAACGTCCTGACTTTC.

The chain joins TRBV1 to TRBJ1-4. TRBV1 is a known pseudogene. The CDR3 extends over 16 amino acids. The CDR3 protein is CTSSQRTRLGGEKLFF. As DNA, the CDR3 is TGCACCAGCAGCCAGCGGACCAGACTCGGGGGTGAAAAACTGTTTTTT.

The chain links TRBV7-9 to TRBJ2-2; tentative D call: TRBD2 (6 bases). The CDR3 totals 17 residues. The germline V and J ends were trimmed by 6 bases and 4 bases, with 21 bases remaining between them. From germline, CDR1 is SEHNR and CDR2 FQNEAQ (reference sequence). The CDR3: CASRPGLQETSTGELFF. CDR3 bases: TGTGCCAGCAGGCCGGGACTCCAGGAAACCTCCACCGGGGAGCTGTTTTTT.

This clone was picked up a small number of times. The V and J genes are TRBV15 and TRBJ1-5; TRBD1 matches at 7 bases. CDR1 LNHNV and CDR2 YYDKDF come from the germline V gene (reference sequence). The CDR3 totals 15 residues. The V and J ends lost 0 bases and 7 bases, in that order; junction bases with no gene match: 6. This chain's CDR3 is CATSRDQGVSQPQHF. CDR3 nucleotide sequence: TGTGCCACCAGCAGAGATCAGGGGGTCTCCCAGCCCCAGCATTTT.

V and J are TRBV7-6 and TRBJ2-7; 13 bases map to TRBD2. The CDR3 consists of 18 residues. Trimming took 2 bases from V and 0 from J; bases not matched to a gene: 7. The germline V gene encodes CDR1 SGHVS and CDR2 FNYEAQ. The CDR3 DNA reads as TGTGCCAGCAGCTTACCCGGGACTAGCGGGACTAGCTCCTACGAGCAGTACTTC. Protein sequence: CASSLPGTSGTSSYEQYF. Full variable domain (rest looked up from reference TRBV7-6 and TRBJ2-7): GAGVSQSPRYKVTKRGQDVALRCDPISGHVSLYWYRQALGQGPEFLTYFNYEAQQDKSGLPNDRFSAERPEGSISTLTIQRTEQRDSAMYRCASSLPGTSGTSSYEQYFGPGTRLTVT.